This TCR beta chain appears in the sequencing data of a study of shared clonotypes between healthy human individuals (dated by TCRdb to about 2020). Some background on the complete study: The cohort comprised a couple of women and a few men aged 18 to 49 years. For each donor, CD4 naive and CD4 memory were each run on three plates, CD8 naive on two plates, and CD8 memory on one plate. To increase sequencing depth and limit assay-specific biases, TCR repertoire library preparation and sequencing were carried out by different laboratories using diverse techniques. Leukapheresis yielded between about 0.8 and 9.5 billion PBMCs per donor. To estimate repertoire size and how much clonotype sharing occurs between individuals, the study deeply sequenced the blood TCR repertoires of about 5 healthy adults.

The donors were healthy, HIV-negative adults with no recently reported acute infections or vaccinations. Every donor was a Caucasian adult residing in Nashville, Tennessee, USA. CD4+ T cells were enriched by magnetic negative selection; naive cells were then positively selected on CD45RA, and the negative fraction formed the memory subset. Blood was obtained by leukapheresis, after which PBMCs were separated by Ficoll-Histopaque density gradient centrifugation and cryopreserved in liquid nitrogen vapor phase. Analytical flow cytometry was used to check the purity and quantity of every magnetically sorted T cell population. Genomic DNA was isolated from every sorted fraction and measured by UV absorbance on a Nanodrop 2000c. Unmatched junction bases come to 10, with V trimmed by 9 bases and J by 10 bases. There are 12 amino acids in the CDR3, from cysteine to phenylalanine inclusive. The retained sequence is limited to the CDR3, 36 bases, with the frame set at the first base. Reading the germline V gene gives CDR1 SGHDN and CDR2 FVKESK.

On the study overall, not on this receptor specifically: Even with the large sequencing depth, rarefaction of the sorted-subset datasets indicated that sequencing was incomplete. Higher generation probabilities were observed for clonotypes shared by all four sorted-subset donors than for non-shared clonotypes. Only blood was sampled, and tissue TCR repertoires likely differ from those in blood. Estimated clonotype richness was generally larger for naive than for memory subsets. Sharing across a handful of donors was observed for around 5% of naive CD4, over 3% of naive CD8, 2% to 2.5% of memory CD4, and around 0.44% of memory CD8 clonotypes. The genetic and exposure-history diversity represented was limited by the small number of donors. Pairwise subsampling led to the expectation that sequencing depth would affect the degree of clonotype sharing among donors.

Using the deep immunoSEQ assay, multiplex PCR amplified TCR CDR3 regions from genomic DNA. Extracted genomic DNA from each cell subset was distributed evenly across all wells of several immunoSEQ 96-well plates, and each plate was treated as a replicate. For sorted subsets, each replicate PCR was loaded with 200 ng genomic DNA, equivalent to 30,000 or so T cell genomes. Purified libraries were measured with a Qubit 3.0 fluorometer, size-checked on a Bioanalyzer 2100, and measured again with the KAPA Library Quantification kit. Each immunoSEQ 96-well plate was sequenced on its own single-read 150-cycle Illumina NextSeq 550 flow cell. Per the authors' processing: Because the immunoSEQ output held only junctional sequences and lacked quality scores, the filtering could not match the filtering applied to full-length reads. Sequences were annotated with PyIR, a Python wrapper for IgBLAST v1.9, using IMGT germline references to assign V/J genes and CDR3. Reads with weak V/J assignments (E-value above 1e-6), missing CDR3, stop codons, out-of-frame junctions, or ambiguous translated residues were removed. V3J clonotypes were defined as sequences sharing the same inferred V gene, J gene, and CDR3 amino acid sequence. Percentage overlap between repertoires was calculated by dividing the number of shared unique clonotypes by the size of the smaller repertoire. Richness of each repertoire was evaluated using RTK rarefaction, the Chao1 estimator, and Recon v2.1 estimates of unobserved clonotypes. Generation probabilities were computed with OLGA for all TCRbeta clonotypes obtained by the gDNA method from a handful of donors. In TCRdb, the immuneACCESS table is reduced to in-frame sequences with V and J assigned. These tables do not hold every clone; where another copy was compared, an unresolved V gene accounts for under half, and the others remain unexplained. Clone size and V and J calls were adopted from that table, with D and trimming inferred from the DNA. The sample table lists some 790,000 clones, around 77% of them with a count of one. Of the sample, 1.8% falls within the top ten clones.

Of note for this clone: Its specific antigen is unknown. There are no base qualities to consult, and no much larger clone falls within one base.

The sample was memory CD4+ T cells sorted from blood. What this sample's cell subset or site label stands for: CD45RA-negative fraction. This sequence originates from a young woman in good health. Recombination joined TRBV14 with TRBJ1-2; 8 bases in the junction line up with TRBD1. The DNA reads TGTGCCAGTACGGACCGGGACAGGTTCTACACCTTC. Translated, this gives CASTDRDRFYTF. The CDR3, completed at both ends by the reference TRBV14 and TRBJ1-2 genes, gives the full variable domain EAGVTQFPSHSVIEKGQTVTLRCDPISGHDNLYWYRRVMGKEIKFLLHFVKESKQDESGMPNNRFLAERTGGTYSTLKVQPAELEDSGVYFCASTDRDRFYTFGSGTRLTVV.